Each of the 3 T cell receptor beta chains below was sequenced from the same sample in a study of shared clonotypes between healthy human individuals. Only CD45RO-negative cells positively selected for CCR7 counted as naive CD8 cells, so terminally differentiated effector memory CD45RA+ cells were excluded. Repertoires were generated with immunoSEQ multiplex PCR, while TCRdb's copy carries only in-frame clones and drops some. The table shows almost 700,000 clones, with 90% to 95% occurring only once. Sequenced: naive CD8+ T cells sorted from blood. All receptors derive from a man aged 25 to 40 in good health.

The chain joins TRBV6-1 to TRBJ2-7; D is perhaps TRBD2 (6 bases). The germline gives CDR1 MNHNS, CDR2 SASEGT. Trimming removed 6 bases from V and 5 bases from J, with 20 bases in between. This CDR3 is 15 amino acids long. The CDR3 DNA is TGTGCCAGCAGGGCAGGACTACCTGCCGTGGACGAGCAGTACTTC. It specifies CASRAGLPAVDEQYF.

The V gene is TRBV7-9, the J gene TRBJ2-1; maybe TRBD1 (6 bases). Trimming removed 4 bases at V and 9 bases at J, with 13 bases between. Per the germline V gene, CDR1 is SEHNR and CDR2 is FQNEAQ (reference sequence). The CDR3 runs 13 residues. The CDR3 sequence is CASSSITGTEQFF. The CDR3 bases are TGTGCCAGCAGCTCGATAACAGGGACTGAGCAGTTCTTC.

This clone was seen ten or more times. This sequence joins TRBV29-1 and TRBJ2-7, with a tentative D call TRBD2 (6 bases). CDR1 and CDR2 from the germline V gene are SQVTM and ANQGSEA. The V end was cut by 5 bases, the J end by 3 bases, with 17 bases between. CDR3 length equals 14 residues. CDR3 region: CSVRLAVPFYEQYF. CDR3 DNA: TGCAGCGTTAGATTAGCGGTACCCTTCTACGAGCAGTACTTC.